A selection of T cell receptor beta chains follows, all from one sample in a study of shared clonotypes between healthy human individuals. Produced via immunoSEQ multiplex PCR; TCRdb's table is partial and in-frame only. The sample shows under 850,000 clones, over 55% of them seen only once. The material sequenced was memory CD4+ T cells sorted from blood. The origin of the receptors is a woman aged 25 to 45 in good health. Both conserved end residues are part of each CDR3. The order of the fields is CDR3 protein, CDR3 DNA, D gene, V gene, J gene. D genes are given only for firm matches.

CDR3: CASTLAGAGTGELFF
DNA: TGTGCCAGCACCCTGGCGGGGGCGGGCACCGGGGAGCTGTTTTTT
D: NA
V: TRBV7-6
J: TRBJ2-2

CDR3: CASSRDRAYAYEQYF
DNA: TGTGCCAGCAGTCGGGACAGAGCTTACGCCTACGAGCAGTACTTC
D: TRBD1
V: TRBV27
J: TRBJ2-7

CDR3: CASRGLAGEVRNNEQFF
DNA: TGTGCCAGCAGAGGACTAGCGGGAGAGGTGCGGAACAATGAGCAGTTCTTC
D: TRBD2
V: TRBV4-2
J: TRBJ2-1

CDR3: CASSLGGHREETQYF
DNA: TGCGCCAGCAGCTTGGGGGGACACCGCGAAGAGACCCAGTACTTC
D: NA
V: TRBV5-1
J: TRBJ2-5

CDR3: CASSPRNTEAFF
DNA: TGTGCCAGCAGTCCTCGGAACACTGAAGCTTTCTTT
D: NA
V: TRBV28
J: TRBJ1-1

CDR3: CASSPGTQTAALFGYTF
DNA: TGTGCCAGCTCCCCCGGGACACAGACGGCGGCCCTATTTGGCTACACCTTC
D: NA
V: TRBV18
J: TRBJ1-2

CDR3: CASSQGSGTAGISPLHF
DNA: TGCGCCAGCAGCCAAGGCTCAGGGACGGCGGGAATTTCACCCCTCCACTTT
D: NA
V: TRBV4-1
J: TRBJ1-6

CDR3: CASSERGPGAPYEQYF
DNA: TGTGCCAGCAGTGAAAGGGGGCCAGGGGCCCCCTACGAGCAGTACTTC
D: TRBD1
V: TRBV2
J: TRBJ2-7

CDR3: CASSIDTSGGIDTQYF
DNA: TGTGCCAGTAGTATAGATACTAGCGGAGGCATAGATACGCAGTATTTT
D: TRBD2
V: TRBV19
J: TRBJ2-3

CDR3: CASSPSGSGYEQYF
DNA: TGTGCCAGCAGCCCTAGCGGGAGTGGGTACGAGCAGTACTTC
D: TRBD2
V: TRBV9
J: TRBJ2-7

CDR3: CASSLARGGEQYF
DNA: TGTGCCAGCAGTTTAGCCAGGGGGGGCGAGCAGTACTTC
D: NA
V: TRBV6-5
J: TRBJ2-7